This TCR beta chain was profiled in a study of blood T cell repertoires in COVID-19. As for the study in general: Acute and convalescent COVID-19 samples came from the United States, Italy and Spain. PBMCs, B-cell-depleted T cells, or T cells were the source of the cDNA or gDNA that made up the material.

Source study methods: How many nucleated cells were present was estimated from reference gene primer amplification. Clones were sequenced by immunoSEQ multiplex PCR, and TCRdb holds only the in-frame ones, with some missing. V and J calls and clone size come straight from that table; D and trimming were deduced from the DNA. The table records fewer than 200,000 clones, 70% to 90% of them present only once. V was cut by 0 bases and J by 0 bases, with 5 bases left in between. The CDR3 extends over 14 amino acids. Germline V CDR1 and CDR2: MNHEY, SMNVEV (reference sequence). The TCR sequence derives from a man between 18 and 35 years old who had recovered from COVID-19. V gene TRBV27 combines with J gene TRBJ1-1, with D unclear. The sample was peripheral blood. The CDR3 is CASSLSSLNTEAFF. Written as DNA, the CDR3 is TGTGCCAGCAGTTTATCGAGTTTGAACACTGAAGCTTTCTTT.